Listed below are T cell receptor beta chains from one sample, sequenced in a study of OX40 agonist ivuxolimab in advanced cancers. The method was immunoSEQ multiplex PCR; TCRdb's version includes in-frame clones alone and lacks a portion of them. The top ten clones hold 10% to 15% of a sample with 20,000 to 30,000 clones, roughly 80% of them seen once. The sample consisted of CD4+ or CD8+ T cells sorted from blood, taken in a trial of the OX40 agonist ivuxolimab. All receptors derive from an adult with an advanced solid tumor such as melanoma, head and neck, liver or kidney cancer. CDR3s include the opening cysteine and the closing phenylalanine or tryptophan. A D gene is named only where the DNA matches it firmly. Expanded clones are given a class, and other clones once, few, many or no size at all.

v_call: TRBV27; d_call: TRBD2; j_call: TRBJ2-1; clone_size: .; cdr3_nt: TGTGCCAGCAGTTTCCGGCGGGGGAGCCACAATGAGCAGTTCTTC; cdr3_aa: CASSFRRGSHNEQFF
v_call: TRBV6-5; d_call: .; j_call: TRBJ1-1; clone_size: .; cdr3_nt: TGTGCCAGCAGTTACTCGTCAGGGGAAGCTTTCTTT; cdr3_aa: CASSYSSGEAFF
v_call: TRBV6-6; d_call: TRBD2; j_call: TRBJ2-1; clone_size: .; cdr3_nt: TGTGCCAGCAGTTACTCGGCGGGGGGGCCCTATGAGCAGTTCTTC; cdr3_aa: CASSYSAGGPYEQFF
v_call: TRBV5-1; d_call: .; j_call: TRBJ1-3; clone_size: .; cdr3_nt: TGCGCCAGCAGCCTTCTCCCCGACGGGATGGCTGGAAACACCATATATTTT; cdr3_aa: CASSLLPDGMAGNTIYF
v_call: TRBV28; d_call: .; j_call: TRBJ2-1; clone_size: .; cdr3_nt: TGTGCCAGCACTCAATGGGGTCCCAATGAGCAGTTCTTC; cdr3_aa: CASTQWGPNEQFF
v_call: TRBV10-1; d_call: .; j_call: TRBJ1-1; clone_size: .; cdr3_nt: TGCGCCAGCGGGACGAACACTGAAGCTTTCTTT; cdr3_aa: CASGTNTEAFF
v_call: TRBV5-1; d_call: .; j_call: TRBJ1-6; clone_size: .; cdr3_nt: TGCGCCAGCAGCCCCGGGACCCCCGGGTCACCCCTCCACTTT; cdr3_aa: CASSPGTPGSPLHF
v_call: TRBV5-1; d_call: .; j_call: TRBJ1-6; clone_size: few; cdr3_nt: TGCGCCTCACGGTGGGGGGACGGGGGATCACCCCTCCACTTT; cdr3_aa: CASRWGDGGSPLHF
v_call: TRBV6-4; d_call: .; j_call: TRBJ1-6; clone_size: .; cdr3_nt: TGTGCCAGCAGCCAGAACAGGGTATCACCCCTCCACTTT; cdr3_aa: CASSQNRVSPLHF
v_call: TRBV28; d_call: .; j_call: TRBJ1-5; clone_size: .; cdr3_nt: TGTGCCAGCAGCGCCTGGACTGCTAGCAATCAGCCCCAGCATTTT; cdr3_aa: CASSAWTASNQPQHF
v_call: TRBV19; d_call: .; j_call: TRBJ1-5; clone_size: .; cdr3_nt: TGTGCCAGTAGTATAGAAGGGTACAATCAGCCCCAGCATTTT; cdr3_aa: CASSIEGYNQPQHF
v_call: TRBV19; d_call: TRBD1; j_call: TRBJ1-2; clone_size: few; cdr3_nt: TGTGCCAGTAGTACCCACCGGGACAGGGGACTTTCTAACTATGGCTACACCTTC; cdr3_aa: CASSTHRDRGLSNYGYTF
v_call: TRBV5-1; d_call: .; j_call: TRBJ2-5; clone_size: .; cdr3_nt: TGCGCCAGCAGCTTAGGGGGAGGGGAGACCCAGTACTTC; cdr3_aa: CASSLGGGETQYF
v_call: TRBV19; d_call: .; j_call: TRBJ1-1; clone_size: .; cdr3_nt: TGTGCCAGTAGTATCCACCAGAGAGGGGTGAACACTGAAGCTTTCTTT; cdr3_aa: CASSIHQRGVNTEAFF
v_call: TRBV5-1; d_call: TRBD1; j_call: TRBJ2-5; clone_size: .; cdr3_nt: TGCGCCAGCAGGATCGGGACAGGGCCCCACGAGTTGGAGACCCAGTACTTC; cdr3_aa: CASRIGTGPHELETQYF
v_call: TRBV10-3; d_call: .; j_call: TRBJ1-2; clone_size: .; cdr3_nt: TGTGCCATCAGTGAGGGCCGACGGGGCTATGGCTACACCTTC; cdr3_aa: CAISEGRRGYGYTF
v_call: TRBV10-3; d_call: TRBD1; j_call: TRBJ1-2; clone_size: .; cdr3_nt: TGTGCCATCAGTGAGTCTGCCTTTATGGGACAGCAGAACTATGGCTACACCTTC; cdr3_aa: CAISESAFMGQQNYGYTF
v_call: TRBV7-9; d_call: .; j_call: TRBJ2-2; clone_size: .; cdr3_nt: TGTGCCAGCAGCTTGGCGACAGGTTCCACCGGGGAGCTATTTTTT; cdr3_aa: CASSLATGSTGELFF
v_call: TRBV29-1; d_call: TRBD1; j_call: TRBJ2-7; clone_size: .; cdr3_nt: TGCAGCGTAGGGACAGGCTACGAGCAGTACTTC; cdr3_aa: CSVGTGYEQYF
v_call: TRBV7-3; d_call: .; j_call: TRBJ1-1; clone_size: .; cdr3_nt: TGTGCCAGCAGCTCTTCCGGGACCGGAGAAGCTTTCTTT; cdr3_aa: CASSSSGTGEAFF
v_call: TRBV15; d_call: .; j_call: TRBJ2-2; clone_size: .; cdr3_nt: TGTGCCACCAGCAGAGATCGGGTCGCGAACACCGGGGAGCTGTTTTTT; cdr3_aa: CATSRDRVANTGELFF
v_call: TRBV6-5; d_call: TRBD1; j_call: TRBJ1-4; clone_size: .; cdr3_nt: TGTGCCAGCAGGCCAAGACAGGGGATTAATGAAAAACTGTTTTTT; cdr3_aa: CASRPRQGINEKLFF
v_call: TRBV11-2; d_call: .; j_call: TRBJ1-1; clone_size: .; cdr3_nt: TGTGCCAGCAGCTTAGAAACCAGGGGTGGGACTGAAGCTTTCTTT; cdr3_aa: CASSLETRGGTEAFF
v_call: TRBV14; d_call: .; j_call: TRBJ2-1; clone_size: .; cdr3_nt: TGTGCCAGCAGCCAAGCGGGGCTCACCTACAATGAGCAGTTCTTC; cdr3_aa: CASSQAGLTYNEQFF
v_call: TRBV11-2; d_call: .; j_call: TRBJ1-1; clone_size: .; cdr3_nt: TGTGCCAGCAGCTTTGCAACTACAGGCACTGAAGCTTTCTTT; cdr3_aa: CASSFATTGTEAFF
v_call: TRBV2; d_call: TRBD2; j_call: TRBJ2-2; clone_size: .; cdr3_nt: TGTGCCAGCAATGACCAGCGGGGGAACACCGGGGAGCTGTTTTTT; cdr3_aa: CASNDQRGNTGELFF